Here is one T cell receptor beta chain with its context. These data come from a study of blood T cell repertoires in COVID-19. This CDR3 comprises 13 residues. With 4 bases clipped from V and 5 bases from J, the junction kept 5 bases outside the gene matches. Germline CDR1 is LNHDA and CDR2 is SQIVND (reference sequence). TCRdb's table, derived via immunoSEQ multiplex PCR, lists solely in-frame clones and lacks some. The sample consists of approximately 350,000 clones, about 87% of them appearing once. This clonotype was sampled from a woman between 45 and 60 years old with COVID-19, enrolled during active disease. The chain uses TRBV19 and TRBJ2-7; 7 bases are shared with TRBD2. Input material: peripheral blood. The CDR3: CASSNGGLDEQYF. CDR3 coding DNA: TGTGCCAGTAGTAACGGGGGGTTGGACGAGCAGTACTTC.